Presented here are 5 T cell receptor beta chains from one specimen sequenced in a study of shared clonotypes between healthy human individuals. Only in-frame clones appear in the TCRdb table, and some are missing; sequencing was by immunoSEQ multiplex PCR. Of about 1.1 million clones in the sample, 60% to 80% were seen once. Sequencing was done on a sample of memory CD4+ T cells from PBMCs. Subset of the sample: CD45RA-negative fraction. These receptors were collected from a man in his late teens or twenties in good health. Some clones in this sample may be carry-over from other donors' samples.

This clone has more than one count but fewer than ten. This chain joins TRBV5-6 and TRBJ1-5; 9 bases map to TRBD1. V dropped 3 bases and J dropped 7; count of bases not matched to a gene: 2. CDR1 and CDR2 from the germline V gene are SGHDT and YYEEEE. The CDR3 is 13 amino acids. The CDR3 protein is CASSWDRDQPQHF. Here the CDR3 DNA reads TGTGCCAGCAGCTGGGACAGGGACCAGCCCCAGCATTTT. Based on the CDR3 plus reference TRBV5-6 and TRBJ1-5, the full variable domain is DAGVTQSPTHLIKTRGQQVTLRCSPKSGHDTVSWYQQALGQGPQFIFQYYEEEERQRGNFPDRFSGHQFPNYSSELNVNALLLGDSALYLCASSWDRDQPQHFGDGTRLSIL.

The chain joins TRBV6-1 to TRBJ2-5; the D gene could be TRBD1 or TRBD2 (5 bases each). Between the trimmed V and J ends, which lost 7 bases and 9 bases, there was a span of 21 bases. Germline V gene sequence: CDR1 MNHNS, CDR2 SASEGT. There are 14 residues in the CDR3. The CDR3 loop reads CASTALGPFSPQYF. Written as DNA, the CDR3 is TGTGCCAGCACAGCCTTGGGACCATTCTCCCCCCAGTACTTC.

This chain connects TRBV2 to TRBJ2-1, with TRBD1 matching over 8 bases. Germline CDR1 reads SNHLY; CDR2 reads FYNNEI. CDR3 length equals 15 residues. V was clipped by 6 bases and J by 2 bases; unmatched bases: 6. CDR3 sequence (DNA): TGTGCCAGCAGGGGCCTACAGGGGGCCTACAATGAGCAGTTCTTC. This translates into CASRGLQGAYNEQFF.

As concerns this clone: This sample includes further DNA sequences coding for the same CDR3. This CDR3 reads CASSFGGGGETQYF. CDR3 coding DNA: TGTGCCAGCAGCTTTGGGGGAGGCGGTGAGACCCAGTACTTC. The chain recombines TRBV13 with TRBJ2-5, with TRBD2 as a possible D gene (6 bases). The ends were cut back, 3 bases at V and 5 bases at J, with 13 bases in the middle. The CDR3 length is 14 residues. Germline V gene data show CDR1 as PRHDT and CDR2 as FYEKMQ (reference sequence).

Only a few counts were recorded for this clone. This chain joins TRBV28 and TRBJ2-1; 9 nucleotides align to TRBD2. Germline V lookup: CDR1 MDHEN, CDR2 SYDVKM. CDR3 length equals 15 residues. Trimming at V came to 2 bases and at J to 8 bases, leaving 7 bases not matched to a gene. CDR3 amino acids: CASSLGAGGPDEQFF. The CDR3 DNA is TGTGCCAGCAGTTTAGGCGCGGGAGGGCCAGATGAGCAGTTCTTC.